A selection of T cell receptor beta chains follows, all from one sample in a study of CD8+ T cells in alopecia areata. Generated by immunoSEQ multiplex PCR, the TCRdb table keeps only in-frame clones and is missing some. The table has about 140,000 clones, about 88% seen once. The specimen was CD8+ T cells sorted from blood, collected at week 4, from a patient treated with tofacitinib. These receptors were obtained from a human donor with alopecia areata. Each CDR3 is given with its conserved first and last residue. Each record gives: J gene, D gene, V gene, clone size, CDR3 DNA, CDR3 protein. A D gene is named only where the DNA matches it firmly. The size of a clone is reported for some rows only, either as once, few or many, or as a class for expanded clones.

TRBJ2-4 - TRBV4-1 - TGCGCCAGCAGCCAAGTTTGGGTTTGGGGCGTAGCCAAAAACATTCAGTACTTC CASSQVWVWGVAKNIQYF
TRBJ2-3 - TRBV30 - TGTGCCTGGAGTCGAGGAGCGGCTAGCACAGATACGCAGTATTTT CAWSRGAASTDTQYF
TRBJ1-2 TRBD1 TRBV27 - TGTGCCAGCAGTCTAACAGGGGTGGGTAACTATGGCTACACCTTC CASSLTGVGNYGYTF
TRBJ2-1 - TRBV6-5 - TGTGCCAGCAGTTACTCCTCGAACAATGAGCAGTTCTTC CASSYSSNNEQFF
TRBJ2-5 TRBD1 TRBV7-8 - TGTGCCAGCAGCTTACCGGGACAGGGATCCCCCCAAGAGACCCAGTACTTC CASSLPGQGSPQETQYF
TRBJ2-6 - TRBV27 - TGTGCCAGCAGACCGGCCTTCTCTGGGGCCAACGTCCTGACTTTC CASRPAFSGANVLTF
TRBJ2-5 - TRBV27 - TGTGCCAGCAGTTTAGGGGTCGCTGTCCGGGAAGAGACCCAGTACTTC CASSLGVAVREETQYF
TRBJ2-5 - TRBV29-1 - TGCAGCGTTGAAAGGGACCCAGGGGAGACCCAGTACTTC CSVERDPGETQYF
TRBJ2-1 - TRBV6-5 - TGTGCCAGCAGTTACTCGAGAGGGGGCTACAATGAGCAGTTCTTC CASSYSRGGYNEQFF
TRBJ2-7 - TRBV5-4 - TGTGCCAGCAGCGACCGGGAATACAACGAGCAGTACTTC CASSDREYNEQYF
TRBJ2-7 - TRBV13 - TGTGCCAGCAGCTTAGGCAGGGGAGTGGGCTACGAGCAGTACTTC CASSLGRGVGYEQYF
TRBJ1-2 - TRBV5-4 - TGTGCCAGCAGACCGGACACTTTGACGGGTGGCTACACCTTC CASRPDTLTGGYTF
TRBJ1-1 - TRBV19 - TGTGCCAGTAGTACCTGGGCAGAGGGGCTAGTCAACACTGAAGCTTTCTTT CASSTWAEGLVNTEAFF
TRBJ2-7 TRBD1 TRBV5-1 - TGCGCCAGCAGCGGGGGACAGTCTACCTACGAGCAGTACTTC CASSGGQSTYEQYF
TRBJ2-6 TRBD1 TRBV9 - TGTGCCAGCAGCGCAGGGGGAAACCCTGGGGCCAACGTCCTGACTTTC CASSAGGNPGANVLTF
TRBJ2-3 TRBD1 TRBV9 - TGTGCCAGCAGCCCTCCCGGGACAGGGACCGATACGCAGTATTTT CASSPPGTGTDTQYF
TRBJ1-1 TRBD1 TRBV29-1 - TGCAGCGTTGAAATTCCAGGGGGAACTGAAGCTTTCTTT CSVEIPGGTEAFF
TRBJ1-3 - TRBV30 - TGTGCCTGGACAGAGACTGGAAACACCATATATTTT CAWTETGNTIYF
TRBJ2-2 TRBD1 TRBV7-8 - TGTGCCATCCACCGGGACAGCCCGAACACCGGGGAGCTGTTTTTT CAIHRDSPNTGELFF
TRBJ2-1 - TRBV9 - TGTGCCAGCAGCCACCGCTCGGACCAGGGGAGCTCCTACAATGAGCAGTTCTTC CASSHRSDQGSSYNEQFF
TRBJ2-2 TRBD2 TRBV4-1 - TGCGCCAGCAGCCACCGGACTAGCGGGAGAGCCGGGGAGCTGTTTTTT CASSHRTSGRAGELFF
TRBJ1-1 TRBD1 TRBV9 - TGTGCCAGCAGCGAAGAACCGGGACAGCCCACTGAAGCTTTCTTT CASSEEPGQPTEAFF
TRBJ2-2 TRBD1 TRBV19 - TGTGCCAGTAGTCCCGGGACAGGGGGCCCCGGGGAGCTGTTTTTT CASSPGTGGPGELFF
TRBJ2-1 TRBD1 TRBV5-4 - TGTGCCAGCAGCGCGCCGGGACAGGGGAGCAATGAGCAGTTCTTC CASSAPGQGSNEQFF
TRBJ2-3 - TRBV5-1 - TGCGCCAGCAGCTTGAAGGATACGCAGTATTTT CASSLKDTQYF
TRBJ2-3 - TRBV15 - TGTGCCACCAGCAATTTTATTGGGGATACAGATACGCAGTATTTT CATSNFIGDTDTQYF
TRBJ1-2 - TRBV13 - TGTGCCAGCAGCTCCCGGGTCCTGCCGTCGAACCTATATGGCTACACCTTC CASSSRVLPSNLYGYTF
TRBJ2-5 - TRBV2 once TGTGCCAGCAAATGGGTACGGGAGACCCAGTACTTC CASKWVRETQYF
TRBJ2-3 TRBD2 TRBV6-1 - TGTGCCAGCAGCAGACTAGCGGGGAGCACAGATACGCAGTATTTT CASSRLAGSTDTQYF
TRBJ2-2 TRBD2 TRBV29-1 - TGCAGCATAGAGACTAGCGGGGGCCTGAACACCGGGGAGCTGTTTTTT CSIETSGGLNTGELFF
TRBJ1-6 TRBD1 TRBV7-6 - TGTGCCAGCACACCGGGACAGGGTGATTCACCCCTCCACTTT CASTPGQGDSPLHF
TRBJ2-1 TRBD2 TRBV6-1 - TGTGCCAGCAGTCAGACTAGCGGGGGTGGCAATGAGCAGTTCTTC CASSQTSGGGNEQFF
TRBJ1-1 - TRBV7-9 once TGTGCCAGCAGCTTAGTGGGGGGCCTTGCCGGTGTTGAAGCTTTCTTT CASSLVGGLAGVEAFF
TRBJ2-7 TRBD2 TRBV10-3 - TGTGCCATCAGTGTGGATACTAGCGGTCCCTACGAGCAGTACTTC CAISVDTSGPYEQYF
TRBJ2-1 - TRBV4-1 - TGCGCCAGCAGCCAAGATTCGGTTAACGAGCAGTTCTTC CASSQDSVNEQFF
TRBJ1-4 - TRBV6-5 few TGTGCCAGCAGTTCGGTGACACACTATGAAAAACTGTTTTTT CASSSVTHYEKLFF
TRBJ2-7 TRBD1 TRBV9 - TGTGCCAGCAGCGTAGCTACAGGGGCCGAGCAGTACTTC CASSVATGAEQYF
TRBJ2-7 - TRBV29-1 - TGCAGCGTTGGGGGGTTCTACGAGCAGTACTTC CSVGGFYEQYF
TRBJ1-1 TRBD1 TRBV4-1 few TGCGCCAGCAGCCGCTCGGGGACAGGGGGTTTGGGAGCTTTCTTT CASSRSGTGGLGAFF
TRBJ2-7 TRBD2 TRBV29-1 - TGCAGCGCAACGGGACTAGCGGGATTATACGAGCAGTACTTC CSATGLAGLYEQYF
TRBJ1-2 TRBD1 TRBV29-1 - TGCAGCGTTGAGGGACAGGCGAACTATGGCTACACCTTC CSVEGQANYGYTF
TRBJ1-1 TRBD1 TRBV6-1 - TGTGCCAGCAGTGACCCTGGGGGGGCAGGGGGGACCACTGAAGCTTTCTTT CASSDPGGAGGTTEAFF
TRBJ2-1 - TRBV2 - TGTGCCAGCCCCTCCTACAATGAGCAGTTCTTC CASPSYNEQFF
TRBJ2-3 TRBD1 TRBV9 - TGTGCCAGCAGCGCAACTCCGGGACAGGGAACAGATACGCAGTATTTT CASSATPGQGTDTQYF
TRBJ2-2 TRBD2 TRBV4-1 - TGCGCCAGCAGCCAAGGCCTAGCGGGATGGGAGCTGTTTTTT CASSQGLAGWELFF
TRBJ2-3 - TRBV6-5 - TGTGCCAGCAGTGGCCATAGCACAGATACGCAGTATTTT CASSGHSTDTQYF
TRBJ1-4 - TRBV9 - TGTGCCAGCAGCCCATCGGACATGGACCTTAGGACTAATGAAAAACTGTTTTTT CASSPSDMDLRTNEKLFF
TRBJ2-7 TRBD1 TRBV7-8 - TGTGCCAGCAGCTTAGGCCAGGGGGCTTACGAGCAGTACTTC CASSLGQGAYEQYF
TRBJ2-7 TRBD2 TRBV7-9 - TGTGCCAGTAGCTCCGGGACTAGCGCCTACGAGCAGTACTTC CASSSGTSAYEQYF
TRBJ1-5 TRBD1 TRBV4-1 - TGCGCCAGCAGCCAAGAAACAGGGGTGGGGAATCAGCCCCAGCATTTT CASSQETGVGNQPQHF
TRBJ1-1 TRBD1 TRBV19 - TGTGCCAGTAGTTCGCCGGGACAGGCGAATGAAGCTTTCTTT CASSSPGQANEAFF
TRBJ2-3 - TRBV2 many TGTGCCAGCCCTTGGCGGGGCGCAGATACGCAGTATTTT CASPWRGADTQYF
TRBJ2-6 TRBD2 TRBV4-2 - TGTGCCAGCAGCCAAGAGCTAGCGGGAGGCTCTGGGGCCAACGTCCTGACTTTC CASSQELAGGSGANVLTF
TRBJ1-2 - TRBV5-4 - TGTGCCAGCAGCAAAAGTCAGGGGTCCTATGGCTACACCTTC CASSKSQGSYGYTF
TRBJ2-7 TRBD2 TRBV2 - TGTGCCAGCAGTGAACTAGCGGGCCGATCCTACGAGCAGTACTTC CASSELAGRSYEQYF
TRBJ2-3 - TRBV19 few TGTGCCAGTAGTACGTTCGACGAGCCAGATACGCAGTATTTT CASSTFDEPDTQYF
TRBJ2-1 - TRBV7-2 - TGTGCCAGCAGCCCCTACCGGGACTACAATGAGCAGTTCTTC CASSPYRDYNEQFF